The entry below gives a single T cell receptor (beta chain) sequence along with its context. This clone showed up just a few times. Its antigen remains undetermined. No base quality values were provided; no much bigger clone lies one nucleotide off. The data were obtained in a study of radiotherapy plus CTLA-4 blockade in lung cancer listed by TCRdb under 2018. Regarding the research as a whole: Objective responses were observed in approximately 17% of enrolled patients, and disease control was achieved in approximately 32%. What the work shows at the level of the full study, not this receptor alone: Increased serum interferon-beta after radiation, together with early dynamic changes in blood T cell clones, were reported to be the strongest predictors of response. After treatment with radiotherapy and ipilimumab, TCR clones that originated in tumors expanded in peripheral blood.

Focal radiation therapy combined with CTLA-4 blockade (ipilimumab) was tested in patients with chemo-refractory metastatic non-small-cell lung cancer. The germline V gene specifies SQVTM as CDR1 and ANQGSEA as CDR2. The CDR3 holds 13 amino acids from the cysteine to the phenylalanine. Only the CDR3 region is kept as DNA, spanning 39 bases read in frame from base 1. At the junction V is shortened by 3 bases and J by 0 bases, with 8 bases in between. The library was produced with the immunoSEQ multiplex PCR assay. This is the immuneACCESS table as TCRdb keeps it, with only in-frame sequences that have V and J called. A part of the clones is gone; compared with another copy, unresolved V genes explain less than half, and the rest is unexplained. The sample yields 100,000 or so clones; approximately 80% were counted once. The ten largest clones capture more than 12% of the sample.

The sample in question was peripheral blood, obtained from a patient treated with radiotherapy plus ipilimumab. The TCR sequence derives from a human donor with non-small cell lung cancer that progressed on radiotherapy plus ipilimumab. This chain is built from TRBV29-1 and TRBJ1-1, with the D gene not confidently named. The base sequence is TGCAGCGTTGACGGCCCAATGAACACTGAAGCTTTCTTT. Its translation reads: CSVDGPMNTEAFF.